What follows describes a single T cell receptor beta chain. The antigen remains undetermined. Germline V CDR1 and CDR2: MNHEY, SVGAGI. V dropped 2 bases and J dropped 5 bases, with 7 bases sitting between them. This CDR3 is built from 13 residues. The sample belongs to a study of cytomegalovirus exposure and HLA in healthy donors. Broader study findings: Over 15,000 TCR beta sequences were associated with HLA alleles at 0.05 false discovery rate in a later analysis. A later analysis showed HLA-associated TCR beta chains outstripping equally common others in clonal expansion.

13 Jbeta primers and 60 Vbeta primers were used for the PCR. Measured with immunoSEQ multiplex PCR; TCRdb has only the in-frame clones, and not every one. Of some 240,000 clones in the sample, approximately 82% were seen once. The sequenced sample was PBMCs. The genes are TRBV6-5 and TRBJ2-1; D is unclear. The sequence came from a male donor in good health and CMV-seronegative. CDR3 DNA sequence: TGTGCCAGCAGTTACGGGCCAGACAATGAGCAGTTCTTC. Translated: CASSYGPDNEQFF.